The 21 T cell receptor beta chains below all came from one sample that was sequenced in a study of blood T cells in healthy people across ages. Sample-barcoded 5' priming and a J-beta primer mix drove a second PCR of about 6 to 12 cycles. MiXCR, run by TCRdb on the 5' RACE reads, gives a single entry per CDR3 protein. This table holds more than 700,000 distinct CDR3 sequences, around 45% found once. Sequencing input: blood. These receptors all stem from an elderly man in good health.

The chain is built from TRBV15 and TRBJ2-1; D gene ambiguous. In germline, CDR1 is LNHNV, CDR2 YYDKDF (reference sequence). V was shortened by 0 bases and J by 12 bases, with 9 bases between the two germline ends. There are 12 residues in the CDR3. CDR3 sequence (DNA): TGTGCCACCAGCAGAGATGACCAGCGGCAGTTCTTC. Translating it yields CATSRDDQRQFF.

This clonotype was seen a handful of times. A read error may account for a junction end that differs from germline. The J gene is TRBJ2-1, the V gene TRBV7-3; possible D gene TRBD2, 7 bases. This CDR3 is 15 amino acids long. Germline-derived CDR1 and CDR2 are SGHTA and FQGTGA. CDR3 nucleotides: TGTGCCAGCAGCCCAAATGGCGGGGGCTACAGTGAGCAGTTCTTC. This gives the protein CASSPNGGGYSEQFF.

This clonotype was observed many times. This chain uses TRBV12-3 or TRBV12-4 with TRBJ2-6; perhaps TRBD2 as D (5 bases). Trimming took off 3 bases at V and 2 bases at J, with 5 bases between the two ends. CDR3 length: 14 residues. The CDR3 sequence is CASSLRAGANVLTF. CDR3 nucleotides: TGTGCCAGCAGTTTGCGGGCTGGGGCCAACGTCCTGACTTTC.

The chain carries TRBV7-3 and TRBJ1-1; weak D call: TRBD1 (6 bases). CDR3 size: 13 residues. The ends were cut back, 5 bases at V and 6 bases at J, with 13 bases in the middle. Germline-derived CDR1 and CDR2 are SGHTA and FQGTGA. The CDR3 DNA is TGTGCCAGCAGCCTTCGAACAGGGTCTGAAGCTTTCTTT. Translated: CASSLRTGSEAFF.

The DNA for the CDR3 is TGTGCCAGCAGCTTATTTGCGGGAGGCCGAGAGACCCAGTACTTC. Protein: CASSLFAGGRETQYF. This chain links TRBV7-3 with TRBJ2-5; 8 nucleotides agree with TRBD2. This CDR3 contains 15 residues. Germline assignment: CDR1 SGHTA and CDR2 FQGTGA. The V gene end was trimmed by 2 bases and the J gene end by 4 bases; junction bases not matched to a gene: 6.

This clonotype has only a few counts. As DNA, the CDR3 is TGCAGTGCTGGCCATGCAGGAGCGGGAGGCGGGACCGGGGAGCTGTTTTTT. It specifies CSAGHAGAGGGTGELFF. V is TRBV20-1 and J is TRBJ2-2; 9 bases align to TRBD2. J was trimmed by 5 bases and V by 5 bases; bases with no gene match: 15. This CDR3 has 17 amino acids. Per the germline V gene, CDR1 is DFQATT and CDR2 is SNEGSKA (reference sequence).

The chain joins TRBV28 to TRBJ2-5; 11 nucleotides match TRBD2. This CDR3 region has 13 residues. The V gene's germline CDR1 is MDHEN and CDR2 SYDVKM. The J segment lost 5 bases and the V segment lost 6 bases, leaving 2 bases of the junction unmatched. CDR3 in amino acids: CASRTSGVETQYF. CDR3 DNA sequence: TGTGCCAGCAGGACTAGCGGGGTGGAGACCCAGTACTTC.

This clonotype occurred a few times. The chain combines TRBV20-1 with TRBJ1-4; no firm D call. V lost 3 bases, J lost 11 bases, and 16 bases lay in between. The CDR3 consists of 13 residues. Germline V gene sequence: CDR1 DFQATT, CDR2 SNEGSKA (reference sequence). The CDR3 loop is CSASVTSSGKLFF. As DNA, the CDR3 is TGCAGTGCTAGTGTGACGTCTTCCGGGAAACTGTTTTTT.

This chain uses TRBV29-1 with TRBJ2-1; D call uncertain. CDR3 length: 14 amino acids. The V gene's germline CDR1 is SQVTM and CDR2 ANQGSEA. The V and J ends lost 0 bases and 4 bases respectively, with 10 bases between them. The CDR3 bases are TGCAGCGTTGAAGATCAGAAGCATTACAATGAGCAGTTCTTC. Residues: CSVEDQKHYNEQFF.

The chain recombines TRBV7-2 with TRBJ1-5; D might be TRBD1 (5 bases). V was shortened by 3 bases and J by 5 bases, with 8 bases between the two germline ends. CDR3 length equals 13 residues. CDR1 is SGHTA, CDR2 FQGNSA, per germline. This chain's CDR3 is CASSFRVDQPQHF. The CDR3 coding sequence is TGTGCCAGCAGCTTCAGGGTAGATCAGCCCCAGCATTTT.

This clonotype was detected a few times. The V gene is TRBV5-1, the J gene TRBJ2-7; D may be TRBD2 (5 bases). V was trimmed by 6 bases and J by 7 bases, leaving 20 bases between them. Germline V gene sequence: CDR1 SGHRS, CDR2 YFSETQ. The CDR3 has 14 amino acids. In DNA form, the CDR3 reads TGCGCCAGCAAGTTTCGGGCAGCGGCCAATGAGCAGTACTTC. Translated: CASKFRAAANEQYF. Filled out from reference TRBV5-1 and TRBJ2-7, the complete variable domain reads KAGVTQTPRYLIKTRGQQVTLSCSPISGHRSVSWYQQTPGQGLQFLFEYFSETQRNKGNFPGRFSGRQFSNSRSEMNVSTLELGDSALYLCASKFRAAANEQYFGPGTRLTVT.

CDR3 sequence (DNA): TGTGCCAGCAGTCAGCGGGCTACCGGCCCGGATACGCAGTATTTT. Protein sequence: CASSQRATGPDTQYF. V is TRBV27 and J is TRBJ2-3, with a tentative D call TRBD2 (6 bases). Germline V gene data show CDR1 as MNHEY and CDR2 as SMNVEV (reference sequence). CDR3 length: 15 residues. Trimming took off 5 bases at V and 6 bases at J, with 18 bases between the two ends.

Comments on this clonotype: Being one base from a much bigger clone, this may be a read error. The J gene is TRBJ1-6, the V gene TRBV12-3 or TRBV12-4, with a tentative D call TRBD1 (5 bases). The CDR3 contains 14 residues. The germline V and J ends were trimmed by 6 bases and 7 bases, with 13 bases remaining between them. The chain's CDR3 is CASRLNRTNSPLHF. The CDR3 DNA reads as TGTGCCAGCAGGCTCAACAGGACGAATTCACCCCTCCACTTT.

The chain combines TRBV20-1 with TRBJ2-5, with TRBD2 matching over 12 bases. Losses at the gene ends were 5 bases for V and 5 bases for J; bases not matched to a gene: 9. There are 15 residues in the CDR3. Looked up from germline, CDR1 is DFQATT and CDR2 is SNEGSKA (reference sequence). CDR3 nucleotides: TGCAGTGCTCCCCCACTAGCGGGAGGTGTTGAGACCCAGTACTTC. As protein: CSAPPLAGGVETQYF.

The V and J genes are TRBV5-1 and TRBJ2-7, with 14 bases fitting TRBD2. With V trimmed by 5 bases and J by 4 bases, 11 bases remained unmatched. There are 17 residues in the CDR3. Germline CDR1 SGHRS, CDR2 YFSETQ. The DNA of the CDR3 is TGCGCCAGCAGTTTCCAGGAAGGGACTAGCGGGAGATACGAGCAGTACTTC. Amino acids: CASSFQEGTSGRYEQYF.

V gene TRBV27 combines with J gene TRBJ2-7; TRBD1 might be the D (5 bases). V lost 5 bases and J lost 6, with 14 bases in between. This CDR3 has 13 residues. CDR1 and CDR2 (germline): MNHEY, SMNVEV (reference sequence). This chain's CDR3 is CASSRQGSLEQYF. The DNA for the CDR3 is TGTGCCAGCAGTAGGCAGGGTTCCCTCGAGCAGTACTTC.

CDR3 nucleotides: TGCAGTGCTCCCCTAGACGGCAACCCAGCGGATTCACCCCTCCACTTT. As protein: CSAPLDGNPADSPLHF. V gene TRBV20-1 combines with J gene TRBJ1-6; D remains unclear. The CDR3 extends over 16 amino acids. Trimming pared 5 bases from V and 8 bases from J, leaving 22 bases between. In germline, CDR1 is DFQATT, CDR2 SNEGSKA (reference sequence).

The chain carries TRBV4-2 and TRBJ2-5; D is uncertain. In germline, CDR1 is LGHNA, CDR2 YNFKEQ. Deletions cut 1 base from V and 11 bases from J, with 14 bases between. The CDR3 sequence is 13 residues long. DNA for the CDR3: TGTGCCAGCAGCCAAGGAATTGGAACGCAGCAGTACTTC. This encodes CASSQGIGTQQYF.

V is TRBV7-3 and J is TRBJ2-1; D possibly corresponds to TRBD2 (6 bases). The V end lost 2 bases, the J end lost 6 bases, and 11 bases lay between the germline ends. CDR3 length: 14 residues. Germline V gene data show CDR1 as SGHTA and CDR2 as FQGTGA. The CDR3 nucleotides are TGTGCCAGCAGCTTATCTGGAGGGGCCAATGAGCAGTTCTTC. Translating gives CASSLSGGANEQFF. Full variable domain (missing parts from reference TRBV7-3 and TRBJ2-1): GAGVSQTPSNKVTEKGKYVELRCDPISGHTALYWYRQSLGQGPEFLIYFQGTGAADDSGLPNDRFFAVRPEGSVSTLKIQRTERGDSAVYLCASSLSGGANEQFFGPGTRLTVL.

V and J are TRBV7-2 and TRBJ2-5, with D possibly being TRBD1 or TRBD2 (5 bases each). The last part of the DNA fits TRBJ2-7 better; the J call may be wrong. The germline gives CDR1 SGHTA, CDR2 FQGNSA. CDR3 length: 15 residues. The CDR3 reads CASSLAYGTSYEQYF. The DNA for the CDR3 is TGTGCCAGCAGCTTAGCTTACGGGACGAGTTACGAGCAGTACTTC.

J is TRBJ2-4 and V is TRBV7-2; D is possibly TRBD2 (6 bases). Gene TRBJ2-5 matches the end of the DNA better, so the J call may be wrong. Germline values: CDR1 SGHTA, CDR2 FQGNSA. The CDR3 spans 13 residues. The DNA of the CDR3 is TGTGCCAGCAGGCGGGGTCAGCGAGAGACCCAGTACTTC. Its protein is CASRRGQRETQYF.